These T cell receptor delta chains were read from a single sample in a study of Vδ1+ human thymocytes. TCRdb made new clone calls on the multiplex PCR reads using CATT. The sample has some 25,000 delta-chain clones; about 7% are singletons. Sequencing used Vdelta1+ gamma-delta thymocytes from the thymus. Receptor source: a girl under three years old who had congenital heart surgery. Each CDR3 is given with its conserved first and last residue. The order of the fields is V gene, D gene, J gene, clone size, CDR3 DNA, CDR3 protein. D genes are given only for firm matches. A row's size may be missing; if present it is once, few, many or a size class.

TRDV1	TRDD3	TRDJ1	few	TGTGCTCTTGGGAAGCTGTTTTCCGCTATCCCTCTTGGGGGGGGATACGCCGATAAACTCATCTTT	CALGKLFSAIPLGGGYADKLIF
TRDV2	TRDD3	TRDJ1	-	TGTGCCCGTGACTTCACGGTCTCCCACTGGGGGAATGACACCGATAAACTCATCTTT	CARDFTVSHWGNDTDKLIF
TRDV1	TRDD3	TRDJ1	-	TGTGCTCTTGGGGAGACAGGGTACTGGGGGCCGTACACCGATAAACTCATCTTT	CALGETGYWGPYTDKLIF
TRDV1	TRDD3	TRDJ1	-	TGTGCTCTTGGGGGGAAGGATACTGGGGGCCCCTACACCGATAAACTCATCTTT	CALGGKDTGGPYTDKLIF
TRDV1	-	TRDJ1	-	TGTGCTCTTGGGGAACCGAGAATGCTACCCTATCCCCCAGGGGATAAACTCATCTTT	CALGEPRMLPYPPGDKLIF
TRDV1	-	TRDJ1	-	TGTGCTCTCGGGGAACAGCTACGCGCTGGGACGAAGAAGATCACCGATAAACTCATCTTT	CALGEQLRAGTKKITDKLIF
TRDV1	TRDD3	TRDJ1	-	TGTGCTCTTGGGGAACTTCCGGATACGGGGAGAACCGATAAACTCATCTTT	CALGELPDTGRTDKLIF
TRDV1	TRDD3	TRDJ1	-	TGTGCTCTTGGGGAACAACAGAGGGTCCGTCGGGGGGATAGACTCATCTTT	CALGEQQRVRRGDRLIF
TRDV1	TRDD3	TRDJ1	-	TGTGCTCTTGGGAGATGGGGATACGCTGGGGATAAACTCATCTTT	CALGRWGYAGDKLIF
TRDV1	-	TRDJ1	few	TGTGCTCTTGGGGAAGCACCAGGCGTGGGGGCCCCGTACACCGATAAACTCATCTTT	CALGEAPGVGAPYTDKLIF
TRDV1	-	TRDJ1	-	TGTGCTCTTGGGGAACTAGGTCCGCCCCGACTTCACACCGATAAACTCATCTTT	CALGELGPPRLHTDKLIF
TRDV1	-	TRDJ1	few	TGTGCTCTTGGGGAACTACTCCCCTCTTGGGGGGACCACACCGATAAACTCATCTTT	CALGELLPSWGDHTDKLIF